The present T cell receptor beta chain was sequenced within a study of memory CD4+ T cells and cytomegalovirus serostatus. At the level of the study: This sample comes from healthy Belgian adults, under 10 CMV seropositive, 24 seronegative. Points from the study as a whole: About two fifths of the roughly 150 known CMV-associated TCRbeta sequences appeared in CD4+ memory. Suggested: most of the CMV-linked TCR signature lies in CD4+ memory cells. Median bootstrapped AUC for CMV status was about 0.96 originally, less than 0.93 US-trained.

Produced via immunoSEQ multiplex PCR; TCRdb's table is partial and in-frame only. The table includes under 50,000 clones, about 73% detected once. Worth noting for this clone: Antigen: not known.

Single viable CD3+CD4+CD8-CD45RO+ cells were sorted as the memory CD4+ T cells. The CDR3 has 14 amino acids. The V end was cut by 5 bases, the J end by 6 bases, with 11 bases between. Germline CDR1 and CDR2: MNHNS and SASEGT. The TCR originated in an adult in good health and CMV-seronegative. Sample: memory CD4+ T cells from blood. The genes are TRBV6-1 and TRBJ1-6, with a possible D match to TRBD1 (5 bases). This CDR3 is CASSLRDGNSPLHF. The CDR3 DNA follows: TGTGCCAGCAGTCTCCGGGACGGTAATTCACCCCTCCACTTT.